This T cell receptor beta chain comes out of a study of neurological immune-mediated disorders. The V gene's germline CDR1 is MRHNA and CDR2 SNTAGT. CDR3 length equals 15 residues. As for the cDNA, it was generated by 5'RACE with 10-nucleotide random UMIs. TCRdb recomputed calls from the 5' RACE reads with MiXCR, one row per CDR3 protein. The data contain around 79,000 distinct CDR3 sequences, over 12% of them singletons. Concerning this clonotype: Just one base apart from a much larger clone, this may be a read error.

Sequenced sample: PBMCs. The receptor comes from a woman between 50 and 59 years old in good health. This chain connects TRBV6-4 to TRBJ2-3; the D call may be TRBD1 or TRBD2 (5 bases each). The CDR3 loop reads CANSDSRGSADTQYF. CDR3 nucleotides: TGTGCCAACAGTGATTCTAGGGGTAGCGCAGATACGCAGTATTTT.